The 15 T cell receptor beta chains below come from one sample, sequenced in a study of beta chain features in type 1 diabetes. Expressed TCRB transcripts were sequenced because the isolated RNA had all been reverse transcribed beforehand. Data came from immunoSEQ multiplex PCR; TCRdb stores just in-frame clones and leaves some out. The sample has about 620,000 clones, roughly a sixth seen once. The sample was naive CD4+ T cells from blood. The receptors were gathered from a man aged 18-30 years in good health.

Only a few counts were recorded for this clone. The chain has TRBV10-3 and TRBJ2-1; 7 nucleotides line up with TRBD2. The V and J ends lost 6 bases and 4 bases, in that order; junction bases with no gene match: 9. CDR3 length equals 15 residues. The V gene's germline CDR1 is ENHRY and CDR2 SYGVKD. The CDR3 loop reads CAISDGTSEYNEQFF. The CDR3 nucleotides read TGTGCCATCAGCGACGGCACTAGCGAATACAATGAGCAGTTCTTC.

The chain joins TRBV27 to TRBJ2-7; 10 bases are shared with TRBD2. Germline-derived CDR1 and CDR2 are MNHEY and SMNVEV (reference sequence). The CDR3 contains 14 residues. With V trimmed by 5 bases and J by 4 bases, 5 bases remained unmatched. CDR3 sequence: CASSPLAGGYEQYF. CDR3 in DNA: TGTGCCAGCAGTCCATTAGCGGGGGGATACGAGCAGTACTTC.

The chain uses TRBV29-1 and TRBJ2-7; the D is unclear. CDR1 is SQVTM, CDR2 ANQGSEA, per germline. CDR3 length: 15 amino acids. Deletions cut 4 bases from V and 3 bases from J, with 19 bases between. CDR3: CSVGVESLRDYEQYF. The CDR3 nucleotides are TGCAGCGTTGGCGTGGAGAGTCTAAGGGACTACGAGCAGTACTTC.

This chain links TRBV5-1 with TRBJ1-3; D uncertain. This CDR3 spans 12 amino acids. Trimming stripped 4 bases from V and 8 bases from J, with 10 bases between. Germline V CDR1 and CDR2: SGHRS, YFSETQ. CDR3 amino acids: CASSRDLDTIYF. Written as DNA, the CDR3 is TGCGCCAGCAGCCGTGACTTGGACACCATATATTTT.

The table lists this clone with a few counts. J is TRBJ2-1 and V is TRBV6-6; tentatively, D is TRBD1 (5 bases). CDR1 is MNHNY, CDR2 SVGAGI, per germline (reference sequence). This CDR3 has 12 residues. Trimming removed 6 bases from V and 9 bases from J, with 12 bases in between. CDR3 sequence (DNA): TGTGCCAGCAGCCTACTACAGGCTGAGCAGTTCTTC. Its translation is CASSLLQAEQFF.

The chain links TRBV7-9 to TRBJ1-2; D is uncertain. The CDR3 has 16 residues. Germline assignment: CDR1 SEHNR and CDR2 FQNEAQ (reference sequence). V was pared by 1 base and J by 2 bases, with 14 bases between. The CDR3, as DNA: TGTGCCAGCAGCTTAGTTTCGGGGAGCGACAACTATGGCTACACCTTC. Protein sequence: CASSLVSGSDNYGYTF.

Worth noting for this clone: Within the sample, other DNA sequences also encode this same CDR3. The chain recombines TRBV6-5 with TRBJ2-7; D is unclear. Germline-derived CDR1 and CDR2 are MNHEY and SVGAGI. V was cut by 2 bases and J by 2 bases, with 4 bases left in between. The CDR3 covers 12 residues. In DNA, the CDR3 is TGTGCCAGCAGTTACGGACCCTACGAGCAGTACTTC. Translating gives CASSYGPYEQYF.

This clone was counted between two and nine times. V and J are TRBV15 and TRBJ1-3; D possibly corresponds to TRBD1 (6 bases). V dropped 4 bases and J dropped 2 bases, with 9 bases sitting between them. CDR3 length equals 14 residues. Germline V lookup: CDR1 LNHNV, CDR2 YYDKDF (reference sequence). CDR3: CATSTGTTGNTIYF. For the CDR3, the DNA is TGTGCCACCAGCACCGGGACAACTGGAAACACCATATATTTT. Using reference TRBV15 and TRBJ1-3 for the parts outside the CDR3, the full variable domain is DAMVIQNPRYQVTQFGKPVTLSCSQTLNHNVMYWYQQKSSQAPKLLFHYYDKDFNNEADTPDNFQSRRPNTSFCFLDIRSPGLGDTAMYLCATSTGTTGNTIYFGEGSWLTVV.

This sequence joins TRBV7-2 and TRBJ2-1, with unresolved D. This CDR3 is built from 15 residues. V lost 7 bases to trimming and J lost 4 bases, with 17 bases between them. The V gene's germline CDR1 is SGHTA and CDR2 FQGNSA. CDR3 residues: CASTIFSGAYNEQFF. The CDR3 DNA is TGTGCCAGCACCATTTTTTCGGGCGCATACAATGAGCAGTTCTTC. The whole variable domain, filled in from reference TRBV7-2 and TRBJ2-1, reads GAGVSQSPSNKVTEKGKDVELRCDPISGHTALYWYRQSLGQGLEFLIYFQGNSAPDKSGLPSDRFSAERTGGSVSTLTIQRTQQEDSAVYLCASTIFSGAYNEQFFGPGTRLTVL.

The chain recombines TRBV6-1 with TRBJ1-5, with D unclear. Trimming removed 3 bases at V and 6 bases at J, with 3 bases between. CDR1 and CDR2 (germline): MNHNS, SASEGT. This CDR3 region has 11 residues. The CDR3 loop is CASSDFQPQHF. The CDR3 bases are TGTGCCAGCAGTGATTTTCAGCCCCAGCATTTT.

In this sample, this clone turned up a few times. The chain recombines TRBV27 with TRBJ2-4; D is possibly TRBD2 (7 bases). V was clipped by 3 bases and J by 0 bases, with 12 bases between them. CDR1 is MNHEY, CDR2 SMNVEV, per germline (reference sequence). The CDR3 covers 16 residues. The CDR3 DNA follows: TGTGCCAGCAGTTTGGCGGGGGCCCTAGCCAAAAACATTCAGTACTTC. It encodes CASSLAGALAKNIQYF.

Only a few counts were recorded for this clone. The chain recombines TRBV7-9 with TRBJ1-5; D not certain. V dropped 1 base and J dropped 11 bases, with 15 bases sitting between them. The length of the CDR3 is 14 residues. Germline loops: CDR1 SEHNR, CDR2 FQNEAQ (reference sequence). CDR3 in DNA: TGTGCCAGCAGCTTAGACGGCCATGGGTTGACCCAGCATTTT. Protein product: CASSLDGHGLTQHF.

This clone came up a few times. The V call is TRBV5-4, the J call TRBJ2-2; 9 nucleotides align to TRBD1. CDR1 and CDR2 from the germline V gene are SGHNT and YYREEE (reference sequence). The CDR3 is 16 amino acids. Trimming at V came to 0 bases and at J to 6 bases, leaving 6 bases not matched to a gene. The CDR3 DNA follows: TGTGCCAGCAGCTTGGCAGGGACAGGGTTTTCCGGGGAGCTGTTTTTT. Its translation is CASSLAGTGFSGELFF.

Concerning this clone: Other DNA sequences in this sample translate to the same CDR3. V usage is TRBV7-9 and J usage is TRBJ1-1; D unresolved. Trimming shortened V by 1 base and J by 1 base, and 4 bases separated the two germline ends. From germline, CDR1 is SEHNR and CDR2 FQNEAQ (reference sequence). The CDR3 sequence is 13 residues long. The CDR3 region is CASSLEGNTEAFF. CDR3 DNA: TGTGCCAGCAGCTTAGAAGGGAACACTGAAGCTTTCTTT.

The chain uses TRBV7-2 and TRBJ2-3; no reliable D call. There are 15 residues in the CDR3. The germline CDR1 and CDR2 sequences are SGHTA and FQGNSA. V lost 0 bases, J lost 0 bases, and 7 bases lay in between. The CDR3 loop reads CASSLALSSTDTQYF. The DNA for the CDR3 is TGTGCCAGCAGCTTAGCCCTCTCTAGCACAGATACGCAGTATTTT. The full variable domain, completed using reference TRBV7-2 and TRBJ2-3, is GAGVSQSPSNKVTEKGKDVELRCDPISGHTALYWYRQSLGQGLEFLIYFQGNSAPDKSGLPSDRFSAERTGGSVSTLTIQRTQQEDSAVYLCASSLALSSTDTQYFGPGTRLTVL.